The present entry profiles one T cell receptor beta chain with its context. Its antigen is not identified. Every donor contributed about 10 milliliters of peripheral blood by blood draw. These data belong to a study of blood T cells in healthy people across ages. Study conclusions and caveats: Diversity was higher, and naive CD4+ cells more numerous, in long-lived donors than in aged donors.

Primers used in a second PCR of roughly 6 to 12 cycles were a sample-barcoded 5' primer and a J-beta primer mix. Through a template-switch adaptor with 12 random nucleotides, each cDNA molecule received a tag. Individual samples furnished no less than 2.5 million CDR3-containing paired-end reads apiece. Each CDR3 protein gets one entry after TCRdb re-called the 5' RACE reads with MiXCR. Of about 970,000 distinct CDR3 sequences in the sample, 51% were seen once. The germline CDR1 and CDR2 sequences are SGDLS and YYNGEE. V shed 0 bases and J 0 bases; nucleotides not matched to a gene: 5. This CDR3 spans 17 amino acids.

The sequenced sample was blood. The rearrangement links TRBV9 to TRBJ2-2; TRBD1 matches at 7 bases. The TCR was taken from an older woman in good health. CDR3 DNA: TGTGCCAGCAGCGTAGTGGGGACAGTCTCGAACACCGGGGAGCTGTTTTTT. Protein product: CASSVVGTVSNTGELFF.